The next 26 T cell receptor beta chains were all read from a single sample in a study of OX40 agonist ivuxolimab in advanced cancers. Using immunoSEQ multiplex PCR, the repertoire was profiled, and TCRdb retains in-frame clones only, with some absent. The top ten hold 40% to 55% of the sample, which has 40,000 to 50,000 clones, roughly 89% seen once. This material consisted of CD4+ or CD8+ T cells sorted from blood, taken in a trial of the OX40 agonist ivuxolimab. Receptors originate from an adult with an advanced solid tumor such as melanoma, head and neck, liver or kidney cancer.

V usage is TRBV12-5 and J usage is TRBJ2-5; D possibly corresponds to TRBD2 (6 bases). Trimming took 6 bases from V and 5 from J, leaving 19 bases between them. CDR1 LGHNT and CDR2 FRNRAP come from the germline V gene. The CDR3 totals 15 residues. In DNA form, the CDR3 reads TGTGCTAGTGGCCCCTCCGGGAGCCCTAAGGAGACCCAGTACTTC. Residues: CASGPSGSPKETQYF.

This clone has only a few counts. The chain is built from TRBV11-2 and TRBJ2-1, with 7 bases identical to TRBD1. CDR1 and CDR2 (germline): SGHAT, FQNNGV. The CDR3 sequence is 15 residues long. Trimming cost V 1 base and J 8 bases; bases outside gene matches: 8. The CDR3 DNA sequence: TGTGCCAGCAGCTTAGTACAGGGGCATACCGATGAGCAGTTCTTC. Its protein product is CASSLVQGHTDEQFF.

This chain connects TRBV28 to TRBJ2-7; TRBD1 might be the D (5 bases). Trimming cost V 6 bases and J 5 bases, with 17 bases left between them. The CDR3 is 14 residues long. CDR1 and CDR2 from the germline V gene are MDHEN and SYDVKM. The chain's CDR3 is CASRRGSSRDEQYF. The DNA for the CDR3 is TGTGCCAGCAGAAGGGGTTCCTCTCGAGACGAGCAGTACTTC.

The rearrangement links TRBV11-1 to TRBJ2-5; D could derive from TRBD1 or TRBD2 (5 bases each). The CDR3 extends over 14 amino acids. The germline V and J ends were trimmed by 5 bases and 5 bases, with 15 bases remaining between them. Germline CDR1 is SGHAT and CDR2 is FQDESV (reference sequence). The CDR3: CASSPGQGGETQYF. The DNA of the CDR3 is TGTGCCAGCAGCCCGGGGCAGGGCGGCGAGACCCAGTACTTC.

The genes are TRBV9 and TRBJ1-1, with no clear D. Germline lookup yields CDR1 SGDLS and CDR2 YYNGEE. The CDR3 has 13 residues. Deletions cut 1 base from V and 5 bases from J, with 9 bases between. The CDR3 bases are TGTGCCAGCAGCGTACAAACCGGGACTGAAGCTTTCTTT. Its translation is CASSVQTGTEAFF.

The rearrangement links TRBV4-3 to TRBJ2-7; 8 bases agree with TRBD2. The CDR3 consists of 16 residues. The J segment lost 7 bases and the V segment lost 0 bases, leaving 11 bases of the junction unmatched. Germline CDR1 LGHNA, CDR2 YSLEER. The CDR3 DNA is TGCGCCAGCAGCCAAGATGGGGCTAGCGGGTCCATAGAGCAGTACTTC. Translation: CASSQDGASGSIEQYF.

V gene TRBV18 combines with J gene TRBJ2-7; no definite D call. CDR3 size: 15 residues. In germline, CDR1 is KGHSH, CDR2 LQKENI. With 2 bases removed from V and 0 bases from J, the gap between germline ends came to 11 bases. This chain's CDR3 is CASSPGKLSSYEQYF. As DNA, the CDR3 is TGTGCCAGCTCACCAGGGAAGCTAAGCTCCTACGAGCAGTACTTC.

This clone was detected a few times. J is TRBJ1-2 and V is TRBV27; 9 bases match TRBD1. After removal of 1 base from V and 7 bases from J, the junction contained 1 base not matched to a gene. The CDR3 is made up of 13 amino acids. Germline V CDR1 and CDR2: MNHEY, SMNVEV (reference sequence). CDR3 sequence (DNA): TGTGCCAGCAGTTTATTGGACAGGGGTGGCTACACCTTC. Protein sequence: CASSLLDRGGYTF.

The chain uses TRBV7-3 and TRBJ1-6; 8 nucleotides match TRBD1. V lost 4 bases, J lost 0 bases, and 11 bases stayed unmatched. Germline V lookup: CDR1 SGHTA, CDR2 FQGTGA. The CDR3 sequence is 19 residues long. CDR3 DNA sequence: TGTGCCAGCAGCTCCCTTCAGGGGGCTGCCAGCTCCTATAATTCACCCCTCCACTTT. It encodes CASSSLQGAASSYNSPLHF.

The chain carries TRBV19 and TRBJ1-3; D possibly corresponds to TRBD1 (5 bases). Germline lookup yields CDR1 LNHDA and CDR2 SQIVND (reference sequence). The CDR3 loop spans 14 amino acids. The V end lost 3 bases, the J end lost 4 bases, and 10 bases lay between the germline ends. The CDR3 is CASSIGGSGNTIYF. The CDR3 DNA sequence: TGTGCCAGTAGTATTGGGGGTTCCGGAAACACCATATATTTT.

The chain recombines TRBV14 with TRBJ1-2, with 7 bases aligning to TRBD1. The CDR3 loop spans 13 amino acids. The germline gives CDR1 SGHDN, CDR2 FVKESK. With V trimmed by 3 bases and J by 4 bases, 2 bases remained unmatched. CDR3 sequence reads: CASSQDRFYGYTF. The DNA for the CDR3 is TGTGCCAGCAGCCAGGACAGGTTCTATGGCTACACCTTC.

The gene calls are TRBV9 and TRBJ2-1, with 8 bases fitting TRBD2. Trimming removed 3 bases from V and 7 bases from J; junction bases left unmatched: 0. The CDR3 length is 12 residues. The germline gives CDR1 SGDLS, CDR2 YYNGEE. The CDR3 DNA reads TGTGCCAGCAGCGCGGGGGGGAATGAGCAGTTCTTC. Residues: CASSAGGNEQFF.

This chain joins TRBV27 and TRBJ1-2; D might be TRBD1 (6 bases). Germline V gene sequence: CDR1 MNHEY, CDR2 SMNVEV (reference sequence). V shed 5 bases and J shed 5 bases, with 12 bases lying between them. The CDR3 loop spans 13 amino acids. This chain's CDR3 is CASSIGQTYGYTF. CDR3 in DNA: TGTGCCAGCAGTATCGGACAGACGTATGGCTACACCTTC.

The rearrangement uses TRBV5-1 and TRBJ1-6; 10 nucleotides align to TRBD1. The CDR3 covers 15 residues. Germline V gene sequence: CDR1 SGHRS, CDR2 YFSETQ. J gave up 14 bases and V 4 bases, and 12 bases lay outside the gene matches. CDR3 in amino acids: CASSTGTGAIRTLHF. Here the CDR3 DNA reads TGCGCCAGCAGCACCGGGACAGGGGCAATACGGACCCTCCACTTT.

The J gene is TRBJ2-3, the V gene TRBV11-2; 8 nucleotides match TRBD2. CDR3 length: 15 amino acids. V lost 8 bases to trimming and J lost 2 bases; unmatched junction nucleotides: 9. In germline, CDR1 is SGHAT, CDR2 FQNNGV. CDR3 nucleotides: TGTGCCAGCCTCAGAAGGCGGGGGGTCACAGATACGCAGTATTTT. It specifies CASLRRRGVTDTQYF.

V usage is TRBV14 and J usage is TRBJ2-3; 7 nucleotides match TRBD1. This CDR3 is 15 amino acids long. The ends lost 1 base at V and 2 bases at J; junction bases unmatched: 3. Per the germline V gene, CDR1 is SGHDN and CDR2 is FVKESK. CDR3 sequence reads: CASSQAGTATDTQYF. As DNA, the CDR3 is TGTGCCAGCAGCCAAGCCGGGACAGCCACAGATACGCAGTATTTT.

This clone occurred once. V usage is TRBV27 and J usage is TRBJ1-1, with D maybe TRBD1 (6 bases). The CDR3 runs to 12 residues. Trimming took off 6 bases at V and 5 bases at J, with 10 bases between the two ends. Germline-derived CDR1 and CDR2 are MNHEY and SMNVEV (reference sequence). The CDR3: CASRGGWTEAFF. The CDR3, as DNA: TGTGCCAGCAGGGGGGGCTGGACTGAAGCTTTCTTT.

The gene calls are TRBV9 and TRBJ1-5, with D possibly matching TRBD1 (5 bases). CDR1 and CDR2 from the germline V gene are SGDLS and YYNGEE. This CDR3 has 15 residues. The V end was cut by 0 bases, the J end by 5 bases, with 12 bases between. This CDR3 reads CASSVEGGTHQPQHF. The CDR3 DNA follows: TGTGCCAGCAGCGTAGAGGGAGGGACTCATCAGCCCCAGCATTTT.

The rearrangement links TRBV2 to TRBJ2-1; TRBD2 might be the D (5 bases). Germline assignment: CDR1 SNHLY and CDR2 FYNNEI. There are 13 residues in the CDR3. V was trimmed by 8 bases and J by 0 bases, leaving 8 bases between them. The chain's CDR3 is CASGEHSYNEQFF. CDR3 nucleotides: TGTGCCAGCGGGGAGCACTCCTACAATGAGCAGTTCTTC. Together with reference TRBV2 and TRBJ2-1, the CDR3 gives the full variable domain: EPEVTQTPSHQVTQMGQEVILRCVPISNHLYFYWYRQILGQKVEFLVSFYNNEISEKSEIFDDQFSVERPDGSNFTLKIRSTKLEDSAMYFCASGEHSYNEQFFGPGTRLTVL.

This rearrangement joins TRBV6-5 to TRBJ1-1; D call uncertain. CDR3 length: 14 amino acids. V was clipped by 1 base and J by 1 base, with 7 bases between them. CDR1 is MNHEY, CDR2 SVGAGI, per germline. The chain's CDR3 is CASSYYGENTEAFF. In nucleotides, the CDR3 is TGTGCCAGCAGTTACTACGGGGAGAACACTGAAGCTTTCTTT.

This chain joins TRBV27 and TRBJ2-5, with D perhaps matching TRBD2 (7 bases). The CDR3 has 15 amino acids. V was shortened by 6 bases and J by 4 bases, with 18 bases between the two germline ends. CDR1 MNHEY and CDR2 SMNVEV come from the germline V gene (reference sequence). The CDR3 sequence: CASSPVGGGLETQYF. DNA for the CDR3: TGTGCCAGCAGCCCAGTTGGGGGGGGCCTAGAGACCCAGTACTTC.

The J gene is TRBJ1-2, the V gene TRBV9; TRBD1 is a possible D gene (5 bases). V lost 4 bases, J lost 8 bases, and 15 bases lay in between. This CDR3 is built from 13 residues. Per germline, CDR1 SGDLS and CDR2 YYNGEE. The CDR3 region has the DNA TGTGCCAGCAGCCCAGGACACGCGGCGGGCTACACCTTC. It is translated as CASSPGHAAGYTF.

The genes are TRBV28 and TRBJ1-5; the D is unclear. CDR3 length: 14 residues. Germline-derived CDR1 and CDR2 are MDHEN and SYDVKM. The V and J ends lost 4 bases and 4 bases respectively, with 11 bases between them. This CDR3 reads CASSSDGRNQPQHF. The CDR3 DNA is TGTGCCAGCAGTTCTGATGGGCGGAATCAGCCCCAGCATTTT.

The chain uses TRBV14 and TRBJ1-2; possible D gene TRBD1, 5 bases. Trimming left V 3 bases short and J 8 bases short, with 13 bases between. The length of the CDR3 is 13 residues. Germline values: CDR1 SGHDN, CDR2 FVKESK. Written as DNA, the CDR3 is TGTGCCAGCAGCCAGGGGACGGGTCGCGGCTACACCTTC. The encoded protein is CASSQGTGRGYTF.

The chain carries TRBV5-6 and TRBJ2-7; D ambiguous. This CDR3 has 13 amino acids. The germline V gene has CDR1 SGHDT and CDR2 YYEEEE. The V end lost 0 bases, the J end lost 5 bases, and 9 bases lay between the germline ends. This CDR3 is CASSLAGRNEQYF. In nucleotides, the CDR3 is TGTGCCAGCAGCTTGGCTGGGCGGAACGAGCAGTACTTC.

The chain joins TRBV7-8 to TRBJ1-1, with D perhaps TRBD1 (6 bases). The germline gives CDR1 SGHVS, CDR2 FQNEAQ. V was trimmed by 3 bases and J by 2 bases, leaving 13 bases between them. CDR3 length equals 15 residues. CDR3 in DNA: TGTGCCAGCAGCTTTTTGGCCAGGGGAAACACTGAAGCTTTCTTT. Translation: CASSFLARGNTEAFF.